This is a list of T cell receptor beta chains from one sample in a study of cytomegalovirus exposure and HLA in healthy donors. Produced via immunoSEQ multiplex PCR; TCRdb's table is partial and in-frame only. The sample lists roughly 140,000 clones; about four fifths were seen once. The sequenced sample consisted of PBMCs. Source of these receptors: a male donor in good health and CMV-seronegative. Each CDR3 is given with its conserved first and last residue. The D gene is left open where the match is weak. Clone size, where shown, is once, few, many, or a class for clones that have expanded.

.	TRBV2	.	TRBJ2-2	CASSALGRDTGELFF	TGTGCCAGCAGTGCGCTGGGGCGCGACACCGGGGAGCTGTTTTTT
TRBD2	TRBV6-6	.	TRBJ2-2	CASSYPGLAGAGELFF	TGTGCCAGCAGTTACCCAGGACTAGCGGGAGCAGGGGAGCTGTTTTTT
.	TRBV18	.	TRBJ2-1	CASSPRPTSGIGSNEQFF	TGTGCCAGCTCACCCCGCCCAACCTCGGGGATTGGGTCCAATGAGCAGTTCTTC
.	TRBV18	few	TRBJ1-5	CASSAQGSSNQPQHF	TGTGCCAGCTCAGCTCAGGGATCTAGCAATCAGCCCCAGCATTTT
.	TRBV5-4	few	TRBJ2-2	CASSLGQGGTGELFF	TGTGCCAGCAGCTTGGGACAGGGAGGCACCGGGGAGCTGTTTTTT
.	TRBV7-9	.	TRBJ2-7	CASRSRSTPYEQYF	TGTGCCAGCAGATCCCGGTCTACGCCCTACGAGCAGTACTTC
.	TRBV7-8	.	TRBJ2-5	CASSKGLQETQYF	TGTGCCAGCAGCAAGGGACTCCAAGAGACCCAGTACTTC
TRBD1	TRBV30	few	TRBJ1-3	CAWDQGQGSGSGNTIYF	TGTGCCTGGGACCAGGGACAGGGTTCGGGCTCTGGAAACACCATATATTTT
TRBD2	TRBV2	.	TRBJ2-5	CASSDERGGRETQYF	TGTGCCAGCAGTGACGAGCGGGGGGGCCGAGAGACCCAGTACTTC
TRBD1	TRBV9	.	TRBJ2-7	CASSTDRGPYEQYF	TGTGCCAGCAGCACGGACAGGGGGCCCTACGAGCAGTACTTC
.	TRBV7-8	.	TRBJ2-2	CASSFFGDLITGELFF	TGTGCCAGCAGCTTTTTCGGGGACTTGATCACCGGGGAGCTGTTTTTT
TRBD2	TRBV18	.	TRBJ2-7	CARSPPGLAEPYEQYF	TGTGCCCGCTCACCACCGGGACTAGCGGAGCCCTACGAGCAGTACTTC
.	TRBV10-3	.	TRBJ2-1	CAISPPYNEQFF	TGTGCCATCAGTCCCCCATACAATGAGCAGTTCTTC
TRBD1	TRBV9	.	TRBJ2-7	CASSVEQGALYEQYF	TGTGCCAGCAGCGTAGAACAGGGGGCCCTTTACGAGCAGTACTTC
.	TRBV4-1	few	TRBJ2-5	CASSQVPGLDYGETQYF	TGCGCCAGCAGCCAAGTACCAGGATTGGACTATGGAGAGACCCAGTACTTC
TRBD1	TRBV2	few	TRBJ2-2	CASSRTGVVVGELFF	TGTGCCAGCAGCCGGACAGGGGTGGTAGTAGGGGAGCTGTTTTTT
TRBD2	TRBV18	.	TRBJ2-5	CASSPALAGGQETQYF	TGTGCCAGCTCACCAGCCCTAGCGGGGGGCCAAGAGACCCAGTACTTC
TRBD1	TRBV7-3	.	TRBJ2-3	CASSPGTGVQVTPTDTQYF	TGTGCCAGCAGCCCCGGGACAGGGGTTCAAGTTACACCCACAGATACGCAGTATTTT
.	TRBV5-1	.	TRBJ1-2	CASSLAEGYGYTF	TGCGCCAGCAGCTTGGCCGAGGGCTATGGCTACACCTTC
TRBD2	TRBV7-2	once	TRBJ2-3	CASSLVAGDTDTQYF	TGTGCCAGCAGCTTAGTGGCGGGGGACACAGATACGCAGTATTTT
TRBD1	TRBV10-3	.	TRBJ2-5	CATERGQGVQETQYF	TGTGCCACAGAAAGAGGACAGGGAGTACAAGAGACCCAGTACTTC
.	TRBV9	.	TRBJ2-3	CASSDLYADTQYF	TGTGCCAGCAGCGACTTGTATGCAGATACGCAGTATTTT
TRBD1	TRBV6-5	.	TRBJ1-4	CASSSAGQGSEKLFF	TGTGCCAGCAGTTCTGCGGGACAGGGTAGTGAAAAACTGTTTTTT
TRBD1	TRBV6-5	.	TRBJ1-1	CASRRQGSTEAFF	TGTGCCAGCAGACGACAGGGGAGCACTGAAGCTTTCTTT
TRBD2	TRBV4-2	.	TRBJ2-2	CASSQDIASGWELFF	TGTGCCAGCAGCCAAGATATTGCTAGCGGTTGGGAGCTGTTTTTT
TRBD2	TRBV27	.	TRBJ2-2	CASTRTSGSSDSGELFF	TGTGCCAGCACCCGGACTAGCGGGAGTTCCGATTCCGGGGAGCTGTTTTTT
.	TRBV4-3	.	TRBJ1-5	CASSQDRGFDQPQHF	TGCGCCAGCAGCCAAGACAGGGGATTTGATCAGCCCCAGCATTTT
.	TRBV5-4	.	TRBJ1-1	CASSLDWGPTTEAFF	TGTGCCAGCAGCTTAGACTGGGGGCCGACCACTGAAGCTTTCTTT
TRBD1	TRBV4-1	.	TRBJ1-6	CASSQVRDRGNSPLHF	TGCGCCAGCAGCCAAGTCCGGGACAGGGGTAATTCACCCCTCCACTTT
.	TRBV9	.	TRBJ1-1	CASSVAPRNTEAFF	TGTGCCAGCAGCGTCGCCCCCAGGAACACTGAAGCTTTCTTT
TRBD1	TRBV7-8	.	TRBJ1-6	CASSAGTGVNSPLHF	TGTGCCAGCAGCGCCGGGACAGGGGTCAATTCACCCCTCCACTTT
TRBD1	TRBV7-2	few	TRBJ2-2	CASPGGTGGELFF	TGTGCCTCCCCCGGGGGGACAGGGGGGGAGCTGTTTTTT
TRBD1	TRBV30	once	TRBJ2-5	CAWSVRDRVRVTQYF	TGTGCCTGGAGTGTACGGGACAGGGTACGGGTGACCCAGTACTTC
TRBD1	TRBV6-6	.	TRBJ1-3	CASSYDRASGNTIYF	TGTGCCAGCAGTTACGACAGGGCCTCTGGAAACACCATATATTTT
.	TRBV29-1	.	TRBJ1-5	CSVGGGGNQPQHF	TGCAGCGTTGGGGGAGGGGGCAATCAGCCCCAGCATTTT
.	TRBV6-5	.	TRBJ1-3	CASTTVGNTIYF	TGTGCCAGCACGACAGTTGGAAACACCATATATTTT
.	TRBV7-2	once	TRBJ1-1	CASSLYLNTEAFF	TGTGCCAGCAGCTTATATCTGAACACTGAAGCTTTCTTT
TRBD1	TRBV7-2	.	TRBJ1-1	CARSPPPGQGNTEAFF	TGTGCCCGCAGCCCACCACCGGGACAGGGGAACACTGAAGCTTTCTTT
TRBD1	TRBV5-1	.	TRBJ1-2	CASSLAGILGDRANYGYTF	TGCGCCAGCAGCTTGGCCGGGATTCTTGGGGACAGGGCTAACTATGGCTACACCTTC
.	TRBV7-3	.	TRBJ2-1	CASSLIGPPGTYNEQFF	TGTGCCAGCAGCTTAATTGGACCCCCGGGAACCTACAATGAGCAGTTCTTC
TRBD2	TRBV2	once	TRBJ2-1	CASRRRSSGRVYEQFF	TGTGCCAGCAGAAGACGATCTAGCGGGAGGGTCTATGAGCAGTTCTTC
.	TRBV7-9	.	TRBJ2-5	CASSLLQGPQETQYF	TGTGCCAGCAGCTTATTACAGGGCCCACAAGAGACCCAGTACTTC
TRBD2	TRBV6-6	.	TRBJ2-3	CASSYFRAGDTDTQYF	TGTGCCAGCAGTTACTTCCGGGCGGGGGATACAGATACGCAGTATTTT
.	TRBV4-1	.	TRBJ1-2	CASSRPERDYGYTF	TGCGCCAGCAGCCGCCCGGAACGGGATTATGGCTACACCTTC
.	TRBV5-6	.	TRBJ2-1	CASSALLAVDEQFF	TGTGCCAGCAGCGCCTTACTAGCCGTGGATGAGCAGTTCTTC
TRBD1	TRBV2	few	TRBJ1-1	CASSEALQRAQGETEAFF	TGTGCCAGCAGTGAAGCGCTTCAAAGGGCACAGGGGGAGACTGAAGCTTTCTTT
.	TRBV18	.	TRBJ2-6	CASSPQGSGANVLTF	TGTGCCAGCTCACCGCAGGGGTCAGGGGCCAACGTCCTGACTTTC
TRBD2	TRBV19	.	TRBJ2-3	CASSMNSGLAGPRPRTDTQYF	TGTGCCAGTAGTATGAATTCGGGACTAGCGGGCCCTAGGCCCCGCACAGATACGCAGTATTTT
TRBD1	TRBV10-1	.	TRBJ1-2	CASSGWGTGTGGTYGYTF	TGCGCCAGCAGTGGGTGGGGTACCGGGACAGGGGGTACCTATGGCTACACCTTC